The 21 T cell receptor beta chains below were found in one sample sequenced in a study of blood T cell repertoires in COVID-19. Using immunoSEQ multiplex PCR, the repertoire was profiled, and TCRdb retains in-frame clones only, with some absent. Of under 130,000 clones in the sample, around 87% were seen once. Sequenced material: peripheral blood. All receptors come from a woman aged 80 or over with acute or convalescent COVID-19.

This clone appeared a single time. The rearrangement links TRBV9 to TRBJ1-5; TRBD1 might be the D (6 bases). This CDR3 region has 15 residues. Trimming pared 4 bases from V and 0 bases from J, leaving 11 bases between. Germline CDR1 SGDLS, CDR2 YYNGEE. The CDR3 region is CASSSTGNSNQPQHF. The CDR3 DNA follows: TGTGCCAGCAGCTCCACAGGGAATAGCAATCAGCCCCAGCATTTT. Full variable domain (remainder filled in from reference TRBV9 and TRBJ1-5): DSGVTQTPKHLITATGQRVTLRCSPRSGDLSVYWYQQSLDQGLQFLIQYYNGEERAKGNILERFSAQQFPDLHSELNLSSLELGDSALYFCASSSTGNSNQPQHFGDGTRLSIL.

The genes are TRBV6-5 and TRBJ1-5, with a possible D match to TRBD1 (6 bases). The V gene's germline CDR1 is MNHEY and CDR2 SVGAGI. The CDR3 totals 14 residues. CDR3 DNA: TGTGCTATAAAGCGGGGGGCATTGGATCAGCCCCAGCATTTT. Amino acids: CAIKRGALDQPQHF.

The V gene is TRBV19, the J gene TRBJ2-2; TRBD1 matches 8 bases. Germline V gene sequence: CDR1 LNHDA, CDR2 SQIVND (reference sequence). The ends lost 6 bases at V and 7 bases at J; junction bases unmatched: 7. The CDR3 is made up of 14 amino acids. CDR3 in DNA: TGTGCCAGTAGCCCAGGGGGCTTGATCGGGGAGCTGTTTTTT. As protein: CASSPGGLIGELFF.

The J gene is TRBJ2-2, the V gene TRBV5-1, with 7 positions matching TRBD2. This CDR3 comprises 16 residues. The ends lost 6 bases at V and 6 bases at J; junction bases unmatched: 14. Germline-derived CDR1 and CDR2 are SGHRS and YFSETQ. CDR3: CASTQRGRVDSGELFF. The CDR3 nucleotides are TGCGCCAGCACCCAGCGGGGAAGGGTGGATTCCGGGGAGCTGTTTTTT.

This clone was detected only once. The V gene is TRBV7-2, the J gene TRBJ2-1; D is perhaps TRBD2 (5 bases). The CDR3 has 16 residues. Deletions cut 1 base from V and 1 base from J, with 11 bases between. Germline V gives CDR1 SGHTA, CDR2 FQGNSA. The CDR3 is CASSLGPGTSYNEQFF. DNA for the CDR3: TGTGCCAGCAGCTTAGGTCCGGGAACTTCCTACAATGAGCAGTTCTTC.

The CDR3 coding sequence is TGTGCCAGCAGTCCACAGGGCTCTGGAAACACCATATATTTT. This encodes CASSPQGSGNTIYF. The V call is TRBV6-6, the J call TRBJ1-3; weak D call: TRBD1 (6 bases). V was pared by 5 bases and J by 0 bases, with 8 bases between. The CDR3 loop spans 14 amino acids. Germline assignment: CDR1 MNHNY and CDR2 SVGAGI (reference sequence).

J is TRBJ1-2 and V is TRBV6-5; possible D gene TRBD1, 6 bases. In germline, CDR1 is MNHEY, CDR2 SVGAGI. This CDR3 region has 14 residues. The germline V and J ends were trimmed by 7 bases and 3 bases, with 15 bases remaining between them. CDR3 sequence reads: CASTSSAGDYGYTF. Written as DNA, the CDR3 is TGTGCCAGCACCTCAAGTGCAGGGGACTATGGCTACACCTTC.

V and J are TRBV28 and TRBJ1-2; D is possibly TRBD1 (6 bases). From germline, CDR1 is MDHEN and CDR2 SYDVKM. The length of the CDR3 is 16 residues. V shed 6 bases and J shed 4 bases, with 21 bases lying between them. The CDR3 DNA sequence: TGTGCCAGCAGCCCTTCGGGACACACACGTCCCTATGGCTACACCTTC. It translates to CASSPSGHTRPYGYTF.

The chain recombines TRBV10-3 with TRBJ1-4; TRBD1 matches at 9 bases. The CDR3 spans 15 residues. Trimming took 2 bases from V and 5 from J; bases not matched to a gene: 3. Germline assignment: CDR1 ENHRY and CDR2 SYGVKD. The CDR3 nucleotides are TGTGCCATCAGTGAGCGCGACAGGGGGAATGAAAAACTGTTTTTT. Its protein product is CAISERDRGNEKLFF.

This chain links TRBV5-6 with TRBJ2-7; TRBD2 might be the D (5 bases). V lost 4 bases and J lost 3, with 23 bases in between. There are 17 residues in the CDR3. Germline V gene sequence: CDR1 SGHDT, CDR2 YYEEEE. CDR3 nucleotide sequence: TGTGCCAGCAGCCCGGGGTTTGGGGAAGACTACTACTACGAGCAGTACTTC. Amino acid sequence: CASSPGFGEDYYYEQYF.

The chain is built from TRBV28 and TRBJ2-7, with TRBD2 identical over 8 bases. This CDR3 is 16 amino acids long. Germline loops: CDR1 MDHEN, CDR2 SYDVKM. The V gene end was trimmed by 2 bases and the J gene end by 2 bases; junction bases not matched to a gene: 8. The CDR3 DNA reads TGTGCCAGCAGTTTAGGAGGCGGGGGGCTGACCTACGAGCAGTACTTC. As protein: CASSLGGGGLTYEQYF.

The V call is TRBV2, the J call TRBJ2-2; no definite D call. V was cut by 8 bases and J by 5 bases, with 12 bases left in between. Germline CDR1 is SNHLY and CDR2 is FYNNEI. The CDR3 contains 13 residues. CDR3: CASRLDLTGELFF. DNA for the CDR3: TGTGCCAGCCGGCTAGATCTTACCGGGGAGCTGTTTTTT.

This chain links TRBV9 with TRBJ1-6, with D unclear. The CDR3 covers 15 residues. CDR1 and CDR2 from the germline V gene are SGDLS and YYNGEE. Between the trimmed V and J ends, which lost 4 bases and 5 bases, there was a span of 13 bases. CDR3 DNA sequence: TGTGCCAGCAGCTTTGGATGGGGAGATAATTCACCCCTCCACTTT. Encoded protein: CASSFGWGDNSPLHF.

CDR3 nucleotide sequence: TGTGCCAGCAGCTTTCGCGGGGTCACTGAAGCTTTCTTT. This gives the protein CASSFRGVTEAFF. The chain joins TRBV7-2 to TRBJ1-1; D not certain. Per the germline V gene, CDR1 is SGHTA and CDR2 is FQGNSA. V dropped 3 bases and J dropped 4 bases, with 9 bases sitting between them. The CDR3 has 13 amino acids.

This chain links TRBV5-1 with TRBJ1-2; D is unclear. Germline lookup yields CDR1 SGHRS and CDR2 YFSETQ. V was cut by 2 bases and J by 5 bases, with 19 bases left in between. This CDR3 comprises 16 residues. CDR3 sequence reads: CASSLKAAPGPYGYTF. CDR3 bases: TGCGCCAGCAGCTTAAAAGCGGCCCCGGGCCCATATGGCTACACCTTC.

The rearrangement joins TRBV7-8 to TRBJ2-1; 7 nucleotides match TRBD1. V lost 5 bases and J lost 6; bases outside the gene matches: 10. Germline loops: CDR1 SGHVS, CDR2 FQNEAQ. The CDR3 sequence is 15 residues long. CDR3 bases: TGTGCCAGCAGCCATCCGGGACAGCGTATCAATGAGCAGTTCTTC. It encodes CASSHPGQRINEQFF.

The chain carries TRBV6-5 and TRBJ1-1; a weak D match, TRBD1 (5 bases). The CDR3 totals 13 residues. Germline lookup yields CDR1 MNHEY and CDR2 SVGAGI. The V gene lost 2 bases and the J gene lost 4 bases, with 8 bases spanning the gap. The CDR3 region has the DNA TGTGCCAGCAGTTACAGGGGCGGCACTGAAGCTTTCTTT. Its translation is CASSYRGGTEAFF.

This chain links TRBV12-5 with TRBJ1-2; D ambiguous. The CDR3 is 13 amino acids. V was trimmed by 7 bases and J by 4 bases, leaving 13 bases between them. Germline V gene lookup returns CDR1 LGHNT and CDR2 FRNRAP. DNA of the CDR3: TGTGCTAGTGCCCTAGAACCCGGCTATGGCTACACCTTC. Translation gives CASALEPGYGYTF.

The genes are TRBV3-1 (or the pseudogene TRBV3-2) and TRBJ2-2; D remains unclear. This CDR3 comprises 11 residues. Germline CDR1 and CDR2: LGHDT and YNNKEL (reference sequence). Trimming took 7 bases from V and 8 from J, leaving 8 bases between them. The CDR3 reads CASTARGELFF. The CDR3 bases are TGTGCCAGCACCGCTAGGGGGGAGCTGTTTTTT.

V gene TRBV2 combines with J gene TRBJ2-7; D not certain. Deletions cut 5 bases from V and 10 bases from J, with 9 bases between. The CDR3 consists of 10 residues. CDR1 and CDR2 (germline): SNHLY, FYNNEI. The CDR3 here is CASSYSDQYF. The CDR3 coding sequence is TGTGCCAGCAGTTACAGTGACCAGTACTTC. Full variable domain (rest looked up from reference TRBV2 and TRBJ2-7): EPEVTQTPSHQVTQMGQEVILRCVPISNHLYFYWYRQILGQKVEFLVSFYNNEISEKSEIFDDQFSVERPDGSNFTLKIRSTKLEDSAMYFCASSYSDQYFGPGTRLTVT.

The V and J genes are TRBV30 and TRBJ1-5, with 7 bases matching TRBD1. Trimming at V came to 7 bases and at J to 4 bases, leaving 4 bases not matched to a gene. This CDR3 has 12 residues. Per germline, CDR1 GTSNPN and CDR2 SVGIG (reference sequence). The CDR3 bases are TGTGCCTTGGGACAGCGAAATCAGCCCCAGCATTTT. Its protein is CALGQRNQPQHF.